The sequence of this T cell receptor (beta chain) was determined in a study of blood T cell repertoires in COVID-19. This CDR3 region has 15 residues. Unmatched junction bases numbered 5, after V lost 2 bases and J lost 5 bases. Germline CDR1 and CDR2: MGHRA and YSYEKL. Profiled with immunoSEQ multiplex PCR; TCRdb holds only in-frame clones, not every one. Here the sample spans 360,000 or so clones, around nine tenths being singletons. This clone was seen more than once but under ten times. This TCR came from a woman aged 25 to 45 who had recovered from COVID-19. The chain uses TRBV4-1 and TRBJ1-2, with 10 bases matching TRBD1. Sequencing was carried out using PBMCs or T cells enriched from blood (not recorded which). The CDR3 region has the DNA TGCGCCAGCAGCCAACAGGGACAGGGGAATTATGGCTACACCTTC. This sequence encodes CASSQQGQGNYGYTF.